A single sample gave rise to the 20 T cell receptor beta chains below, sequenced in a study of control samples from healthy donors and cancer patients. Assay: immunoSEQ multiplex PCR; the TCRdb copy retains only in-frame clones and omits some. Of around 75,000 clones listed, under 90% are singletons. Sequencing was done on a sample of blood. These receptors were obtained from a man aged 45 to 65 in good health.

V gene TRBV25-1 combines with J gene TRBJ2-1, with 7 bases lining up with TRBD2. Per germline, CDR1 MGHDK and CDR2 SYGVNS. The CDR3 totals 17 residues. J was trimmed by 4 bases and V by 7 bases; bases with no gene match: 16. The CDR3 reads CASTQEKGGPHYNEQFF. In DNA, the CDR3 is TGTGCCAGCACCCAGGAAAAGGGAGGGCCTCATTACAATGAGCAGTTCTTC.

This CDR3 reads CASTPGLALFF. The CDR3 region has the DNA TGTGCCAGCACCCCGGGGCTAGCGCTGTTCTTC. V usage is TRBV7-9 and J usage is TRBJ2-1; a weak D match, TRBD2 (6 bases). The V gene's germline CDR1 is SEHNR and CDR2 FQNEAQ (reference sequence). V was clipped by 7 bases and J by 15 bases, with 16 bases between them. This CDR3 is built from 11 residues.

This chain connects TRBV30 to TRBJ2-7, with D possibly matching TRBD1 (6 bases). Deletions cut 0 bases from V and 6 bases from J, with 15 bases between. CDR1 is GTSNPN and CDR2 is SVGIG in the germline V gene (reference sequence). This CDR3 has 14 residues. The CDR3 reads CAWSVLEGGSEQYF. The CDR3 region has the DNA TGTGCCTGGAGTGTACTAGAAGGGGGTAGCGAGCAGTACTTC. The full variable domain, rest sourced from reference TRBV30 and TRBJ2-7, is SQTIHQWPATLVQPVGSPLSLECTVEGTSNPNLYWYRQAAGRGLQLLFYSVGIGQISSEVPQNLSASRPQDRQFILSSKKLLLSDSGFYLCAWSVLEGGSEQYFGPGTRLTVT.

The V call is TRBV24-1, the J call TRBJ2-1, with 7 bases matching TRBD2. This CDR3 region has 15 residues. J was trimmed by 9 bases and V by 4 bases; bases with no gene match: 11. CDR1 KGHDR and CDR2 SFDVKD come from the germline V gene. The CDR3 sequence is CATSELAGAGGEQFF. CDR3 in DNA: TGTGCCACCAGTGAACTCGCGGGAGCTGGCGGTGAGCAGTTCTTC.

V is TRBV9 and J is TRBJ2-3, with 9 bases identical to TRBD2. The CDR3 consists of 18 residues. Germline trimming cut 4 bases from V and 0 bases from J; bases unmatched to any gene: 12. Germline V gene sequence: CDR1 SGDLS, CDR2 YYNGEE. The CDR3 loop reads CASSPSLAGSLSTDTQYF. CDR3 coding DNA: TGTGCCAGCAGCCCAAGTCTAGCGGGATCTTTGAGCACAGATACGCAGTATTTT.

The rearrangement joins TRBV5-1 to TRBJ1-6; D may be TRBD1 (5 bases). This CDR3 comprises 14 residues. Per the germline V gene, CDR1 is SGHRS and CDR2 is YFSETQ. V shed 4 bases and J shed 10 bases, with 15 bases lying between them. CDR3 nucleotide sequence: TGCGCCAGCAGCCCCGCTTCCCGGGGCTCACCCCTCCACTTT. Its protein product is CASSPASRGSPLHF. Together with reference TRBV5-1 and TRBJ1-6, the CDR3 gives the full variable domain: KAGVTQTPRYLIKTRGQQVTLSCSPISGHRSVSWYQQTPGQGLQFLFEYFSETQRNKGNFPGRFSGRQFSNSRSEMNVSTLELGDSALYLCASSPASRGSPLHFGNGTRLTVT.

This clone is medium-sized. The chain uses TRBV20-1 and TRBJ2-7; D remains unclear. Germline CDR1 DFQATT, CDR2 SNEGSKA (reference sequence). Between the trimmed V and J ends, which lost 3 bases and 0 bases, there was a span of 12 bases. The CDR3 runs to 14 residues. This chain's CDR3 is CSASGHESSYEQYF. DNA of the CDR3: TGCAGTGCTAGTGGGCACGAAAGCTCCTACGAGCAGTACTTC.

CDR3 coding DNA: TGTGCCAGCTCACCACCATTCGGCAGTACTAACTATGGCTACACCTTC. The encoded protein is CASSPPFGSTNYGYTF. This chain links TRBV18 with TRBJ1-2; D gene unclear. Trimming stripped 0 bases from V and 0 bases from J, with 11 bases between. The germline gives CDR1 KGHSH, CDR2 LQKENI. The CDR3 totals 16 residues.

The chain links TRBV6-2 or TRBV6-3 to TRBJ2-1; 8 nucleotides match TRBD2. The trim removed 0 bases at V and 4 bases at J, leaving 14 bases unmatched. Germline V gene data show CDR1 as MNHEY and CDR2 as SVGEGT. The CDR3 runs to 19 residues. The CDR3 region has the DNA TGTGCCAGCAGTTACTCCCCCAGCGGGAGAATCCTTAATTACAATGAGCAGTTCTTC. This encodes CASSYSPSGRILNYNEQFF.

CDR3: CASSSPTEIQPQHF. CDR3 coding DNA: TGTGCCAGCAGTTCGCCGACAGAGATACAGCCCCAGCATTTT. The V gene is TRBV6-2 or TRBV6-3, the J gene TRBJ1-5; TRBD1 might be the D (5 bases). The CDR3 has 14 amino acids. The V gene lost 4 bases and the J gene lost 7 bases, with 14 bases spanning the gap. CDR1 is MNHEY, CDR2 SVGEGT, per germline.

This chain connects TRBV28 to TRBJ2-3, with 8 bases matching TRBD1. With 7 bases clipped from V and 1 base from J, the junction kept 7 bases outside the gene matches. The length of the CDR3 is 15 residues. Per the germline V gene, CDR1 is MDHEN and CDR2 is SYDVKM. The CDR3 nucleotides are TGTGCCAGCACCAGACGGACAGGGCGCACAGATACGCAGTATTTT. Protein sequence: CASTRRTGRTDTQYF.

The chain carries TRBV4-1 and TRBJ1-6; D is undetermined. CDR1 and CDR2 from the germline V gene are MGHRA and YSYEKL. V was cut by 1 base and J by 4 bases, with 11 bases left in between. The CDR3 contains 16 residues. For the CDR3, the DNA is TGCGCCAGCAGCCAAGCAATGGTTCTGTATAATTCACCCCTCCACTTT. Translated, it gives CASSQAMVLYNSPLHF.

The chain couples TRBV7-3 to TRBJ2-3, with D perhaps matching TRBD2 (6 bases). The germline V gene has CDR1 SGHTA and CDR2 FQGTGA. CDR3 length: 18 residues. V was cut by 1 base and J by 0 bases, with 17 bases left in between. This chain's CDR3 is CASSLISPLGTSTDTQYF. CDR3 nucleotide sequence: TGTGCCAGCAGCTTAATATCCCCCCTGGGGACTAGCACAGATACGCAGTATTTT.

The V gene is TRBV18, the J gene TRBJ1-2; D may be TRBD1 (5 bases). The germline V and J ends were trimmed by 6 bases and 4 bases, with 15 bases remaining between them. The germline V gene has CDR1 KGHSH and CDR2 LQKENI. CDR3 length: 14 amino acids. This CDR3 is CASSRAGGSYGYTF. For the CDR3, the DNA is TGTGCCAGCTCCCGCGCGGGGGGGAGCTATGGCTACACCTTC. Filled out from reference TRBV18 and TRBJ1-2, the complete variable domain reads NAGVMQNPRHLVRRRGQEARLRCSPMKGHSHVYWYRQLPEEGLKFMVYLQKENIIDESGMPKERFSAEFPKEGPSILRIQQVVRGDSAAYFCASSRAGGSYGYTFGSGTRLTVV.

This clone was seen only a few times. The CDR3 sequence: CASSLGAGSGANVLTF. The DNA for the CDR3 is TGTGCCAGCAGCTTGGGAGCCGGCTCTGGGGCCAACGTCCTGACTTTC. The J gene is TRBJ2-6, the V gene TRBV5-6; unclear D gene. Trimming took 0 bases from V and 0 from J, leaving 7 bases between them. The CDR3 totals 16 residues. Germline V gene data show CDR1 as SGHDT and CDR2 as YYEEEE.

The rearrangement joins TRBV5-1 to TRBJ2-1, with TRBD2 matching over 7 bases. CDR1 SGHRS and CDR2 YFSETQ come from the germline V gene. The CDR3 consists of 17 residues. The V segment lost 2 bases and the J segment 5 bases; nucleotides outside the gene matches: 13. CDR3 loop: CASSFRTPWAGDNEQFF. Here the CDR3 DNA reads TGCGCCAGCAGCTTCCGAACCCCATGGGCGGGGGACAATGAGCAGTTCTTC.

The genes are TRBV30 and TRBJ1-3; D gene uncertain. The CDR3 has 14 residues. Germline values: CDR1 GTSNPN, CDR2 SVGIG (reference sequence). The V end lost 2 bases, the J end lost 2 bases, and 10 bases lay between the germline ends. CDR3 amino acids: CAWSPGAPGNTIYF. In nucleotides, the CDR3 is TGTGCCTGGAGTCCGGGTGCGCCTGGAAACACCATATATTTT.

This clone was found once. The genes are TRBV18 and TRBJ1-2; D unclear. Trimming removed 3 bases from V and 4 bases from J, with 12 bases in between. Germline-derived CDR1 and CDR2 are KGHSH and LQKENI. The CDR3 runs 14 residues. CDR3 amino acids: CASSPSGPVYGYTF. CDR3 bases: TGTGCCAGCTCACCGTCGGGCCCGGTCTATGGCTACACCTTC.

This chain uses TRBV27 with TRBJ2-7; unclear D gene. V was shortened by 6 bases and J by 3 bases, with 18 bases between the two germline ends. The germline CDR1 and CDR2 sequences are MNHEY and SMNVEV (reference sequence). There are 15 residues in the CDR3. Here the CDR3 reads CASRTLGRAGYEQYF. The CDR3 DNA sequence: TGTGCCAGCAGAACGCTGGGCCGGGCAGGCTACGAGCAGTACTTC.

V and J are TRBV7-9 and TRBJ1-2; tentatively, D is TRBD1 (5 bases). This CDR3 has 15 amino acids. CDR1 and CDR2 from the germline V gene are SEHNR and FQNEAQ (reference sequence). V lost 5 bases and J lost 1, with 14 bases in between. In DNA, the CDR3 is TGTGCCAGCAGCCTTCTTCAGGGTATTAACTATGGCTACACCTTC. Protein sequence: CASSLLQGINYGYTF.